Listed below are T cell receptor beta chains from one sample, sequenced in a study of technical replicates of blood from a few donors. Measured with immunoSEQ multiplex PCR; TCRdb has only the in-frame clones, and not every one. The sample gives tens of thousands of clones, roughly 90% of which show up once; roughly 4.5% is in the top ten. Sequencing used PBMCs. The receptors shown here come from a human donor in good health. Some clones in this sample may be carry-over from other donors' samples. Both conserved end residues are part of each CDR3. D genes are given only for firm matches. Part of the rows lack a size; the others show once, few, many or a class for expanded clones.

CDR3: CASSSRTSGGERVF; DNA: TGTGCCAGCAGTTCTCGGACTAGCGGGGGCGAAAGGGTTTTT; V: TRBV2; J: TRBJ2-3; size: .; D: TRBD2
CDR3: CASSLVGWGTQHF; DNA: TGTGCCAGCAGCTTGGTGGGCTGGGGCACCCAGCATTTT; V: TRBV5-8; J: TRBJ1-5; size: .; D: .
CDR3: CSVGPQGKKEAFF; DNA: TGCAGCGTTGGCCCACAGGGGAAGAAAGAAGCTTTCTTT; V: TRBV29-1; J: TRBJ1-1; size: .; D: TRBD1
CDR3: CASSLLGPWDSPLHF; DNA: TGTGCCAGCAGCCTATTGGGCCCTTGGGATTCACCCCTCCACTTT; V: TRBV7-9; J: TRBJ1-6; size: .; D: .
CDR3: CASKFSTLRAYEQYF; DNA: TGTGCCAGCAAGTTCTCGACTCTCAGGGCCTACGAGCAGTACTTC; V: TRBV2; J: TRBJ2-7; size: .; D: .
CDR3: CSVVDGYNSLEFF; DNA: TGCAGCGTTGTAGACGGGTACAATTCTTTGGAGTTCTTC; V: TRBV29-1; J: TRBJ2-1; size: .; D: .
CDR3: CASSTTGGRTEAFF; DNA: TGTGCCAGTAGTACCACAGGGGGCAGGACTGAAGCTTTCTTT; V: TRBV19; J: TRBJ1-1; size: .; D: TRBD1
CDR3: CASSGDRGLYSPLHF; DNA: TGTGCCAGCAGCGGGGACAGGGGGCTGTATTCACCCCTCCACTTT; V: TRBV9; J: TRBJ1-6; size: .; D: TRBD1
CDR3: CASSQRTGRETQYF; DNA: TGTGCCAGCAGCCAACGGACAGGCAGAGAGACCCAGTACTTC; V: TRBV11-1; J: TRBJ2-5; size: .; D: TRBD1
CDR3: CASSYSASGGASEQFF; DNA: TGTGCCAGCAGTTACTCTGCTAGCGGGGGGGCCAGTGAGCAGTTCTTC; V: TRBV6-6; J: TRBJ2-1; size: once; D: TRBD2
CDR3: CAIRRGLAGAEQYF; DNA: TGTGCCATCAGGAGAGGACTAGCGGGAGCCGAGCAGTACTTC; V: TRBV10-3; J: TRBJ2-7; size: .; D: TRBD2
CDR3: CASSVVAPARGNEQFF; DNA: TGTGCCAGCAGCGTAGTAGCCCCAGCTAGGGGCAATGAGCAGTTCTTC; V: TRBV9; J: TRBJ2-1; size: once; D: .
CDR3: CAWAPQSYNEQFF; DNA: TGTGCCTGGGCCCCACAGTCCTACAATGAGCAGTTCTTC; V: TRBV30; J: TRBJ2-1; size: .; D: .
CDR3: CASSPLSPRGETHYEQYF; DNA: TGTGCCAGCAGCCCGTTATCTCCCAGGGGGGAAACCCATTACGAGCAGTACTTC; V: TRBV7-8; J: TRBJ2-7; size: .; D: .
CDR3: CASSQDESSYEQYF; DNA: TGTGCCAGCAGCCAAGATGAGAGCTCCTACGAGCAGTACTTC; V: TRBV4-2; J: TRBJ2-7; size: .; D: .
CDR3: CASSPPGGDTEAFF; DNA: TGCGCCAGCAGTCCCCCGGGGGGGGACACTGAAGCTTTCTTT; V: TRBV4-3; J: TRBJ1-1; size: .; D: .
CDR3: CAISEDRGSSEAFF; DNA: TGTGCCATCAGTGAGGACAGGGGTTCGTCTGAAGCTTTCTTT; V: TRBV10-3; J: TRBJ1-1; size: .; D: TRBD1
CDR3: CASSLAGYEQYF; DNA: TGTGCCAGCAGCTTAGCCGGGTACGAGCAGTACTTC; V: TRBV11-2; J: TRBJ2-7; size: .; D: .
CDR3: CASSLVRAGGNTIYF; DNA: TGTGCCAGCAGCTTGGTCAGGGCTGGAGGAAACACCATATATTTT; V: TRBV5-6; J: TRBJ1-3; size: .; D: .
CDR3: CASSLDRGVSLEQYF; DNA: TGTGCCAGCAGCTTAGATCGAGGAGTTTCTCTCGAGCAGTACTTC; V: TRBV11-2; J: TRBJ2-7; size: .; D: .
CDR3: CASSEAYRGGSNQPQHF; DNA: TGTGCCAGCAGTGAAGCATATAGGGGGGGGAGCAATCAGCCCCAGCATTTT; V: TRBV6-1; J: TRBJ1-5; size: .; D: .
CDR3: CASSVLQGSNTEAFF; DNA: TGTGCCAGCAGCGTCTTACAGGGGTCGAACACTGAAGCTTTCTTT; V: TRBV7-6; J: TRBJ1-1; size: .; D: TRBD1
CDR3: CAWRKDYTDTQYF; DNA: TGTGCCTGGAGAAAGGACTACACAGATACGCAGTATTTT; V: TRBV30; J: TRBJ2-3; size: .; D: .
CDR3: CASTPGLAGAHEQYF; DNA: TGTGCCAGCACCCCAGGACTAGCGGGGGCCCACGAGCAGTACTTC; V: TRBV7-2; J: TRBJ2-7; size: .; D: TRBD2
CDR3: CASSPGGAGAGGTGELFF; DNA: TGCGCCAGCAGCCCTGGAGGCGCGGGGGCCGGGGGCACCGGGGAGCTGTTTTTT; V: TRBV5-1; J: TRBJ2-2; size: .; D: .
CDR3: CASSLNRGLPGETQYF; DNA: TGCGCCAGCAGCTTAAACAGGGGTTTGCCCGGAGAGACCCAGTACTTC; V: TRBV5-1; J: TRBJ2-5; size: once; D: TRBD1
CDR3: CASSLGGGITEAFF; DNA: TGTGCCAGCAGCTTAGGGGGAGGGATAACTGAAGCTTTCTTT; V: TRBV7-2; J: TRBJ1-1; size: .; D: .
CDR3: CASSLGGPGYTF; DNA: TGTGCCAGCAGCTTAGGGGGCCCGGGCTACACCTTC; V: TRBV7-2; J: TRBJ1-2; size: .; D: .
CDR3: CASTPNLYRPGQPQHF; DNA: TGTGCCAGTACCCCGAATCTCTACAGACCTGGTCAGCCCCAGCATTTT; V: TRBV19; J: TRBJ1-5; size: .; D: .
CDR3: CASSKPGLQETQYF; DNA: TGTGCCAGCAGCAAGCCGGGACTGCAAGAGACCCAGTACTTC; V: TRBV11-3; J: TRBJ2-5; size: .; D: .
CDR3: CAISGASGGTFSYEQYF; DNA: TGTGCCATCAGTGGAGCTAGCGGGGGGACATTCTCCTACGAGCAGTACTTC; V: TRBV10-3; J: TRBJ2-7; size: .; D: TRBD2
CDR3: CASSKSQGGPTEAFF; DNA: TGTGCCAGCAGTAAGTCACAGGGGGGACCCACTGAAGCTTTCTTT; V: TRBV6-5; J: TRBJ1-1; size: once; D: TRBD1
CDR3: CASTLGRESGNEQFF; DNA: TGTGCCAGCACCTTGGGGCGGGAGAGTGGAAATGAGCAGTTCTTC; V: TRBV5-4; J: TRBJ2-1; size: .; D: TRBD2
CDR3: CASSQDRGGQETQYF; DNA: TGCGCCAGCAGCCAAGACAGGGGAGGGCAGGAGACCCAGTACTTC; V: TRBV4-3; J: TRBJ2-5; size: few; D: .
CDR3: CASGGAGVADTQYF; DNA: TGTGCCAGCGGCGGAGCGGGGGTGGCAGATACGCAGTATTTT; V: TRBV6-5; J: TRBJ2-3; size: .; D: TRBD2
CDR3: CASSRDTLSPREQYF; DNA: TGTGCCAGCAGCAGAGACACACTGTCCCCCCGCGAGCAGTACTTC; V: TRBV7-2; J: TRBJ2-7; size: .; D: .
CDR3: CASSYQLAGGSNEQFF; DNA: TGTGCCAGCAGCTACCAACTAGCGGGGGGGTCAAATGAGCAGTTCTTC; V: TRBV7-2; J: TRBJ2-1; size: .; D: TRBD2
CDR3: CASSRRETRSTDTQYF; DNA: TGTGCCAGCAGCCGCCGGGAGACCCGTTCCACAGATACGCAGTATTTT; V: TRBV27; J: TRBJ2-3; size: .; D: .
CDR3: CASSATGGWDNQPQHF; DNA: TGTGCCAGCAGTGCGACAGGGGGCTGGGACAATCAGCCCCAGCATTTT; V: TRBV6-6; J: TRBJ1-5; size: .; D: TRBD1
CDR3: CASSLVIRGTGTNYGYTF; DNA: TGTGCCAGCAGCTTAGTGATTCGGGGGACAGGGACCAACTATGGCTACACCTTC; V: TRBV7-8; J: TRBJ1-2; size: .; D: TRBD1
CDR3: CASSSTSGSEQFF; DNA: TGTGCCAGCAGCTCGACTAGCGGGAGTGAGCAGTTCTTC; V: TRBV7-9; J: TRBJ2-1; size: .; D: TRBD2
CDR3: CASSALPSSGANVLTF; DNA: TGTGCCAGCAGCGCCTTACCGAGCTCTGGGGCCAACGTCCTGACTTTC; V: TRBV5-6; J: TRBJ2-6; size: .; D: .
CDR3: CASSQVTGSSYEQYF; DNA: TGCGCCAGCAGCCAAGTGACAGGGAGCTCCTACGAGCAGTACTTC; V: TRBV4-3; J: TRBJ2-7; size: .; D: TRBD1
CDR3: CASSPQPLGLAENTGELFF; DNA: TGTGCCAGCAGCCCTCAACCCCTAGGACTAGCGGAAAACACCGGGGAGCTGTTTTTT; V: TRBV7-2; J: TRBJ2-2; size: .; D: TRBD2
CDR3: CASSLVRETEAFF; DNA: TGTGCCAGCAGCTTAGTTCGGGAGACTGAAGCTTTCTTT; V: TRBV7-2; J: TRBJ1-1; size: .; D: .
CDR3: CAWSVGDRGFTGELFF; DNA: TGTGCCTGGAGTGTAGGGGACAGGGGTTTCACCGGGGAGCTGTTTTTT; V: TRBV30; J: TRBJ2-2; size: .; D: TRBD1
CDR3: CASSPPGAGSSYEQYF; DNA: TGTGCCAGCTCACCACCGGGAGCGGGCAGCTCCTACGAGCAGTACTTC; V: TRBV18; J: TRBJ2-7; size: .; D: .
CDR3: CASSRGSSGGGPGTQYF; DNA: TGTGCCAGCAGCCGAGGTTCGAGCGGGGGGGGACCGGGTACGCAGTATTTT; V: TRBV7-8; J: TRBJ2-3; size: .; D: TRBD2
CDR3: CASSERGPGYNEQFF; DNA: TGTGCCAGCAGCGAGCGGGGCCCGGGGTACAATGAGCAGTTCTTC; V: TRBV7-3; J: TRBJ2-1; size: .; D: TRBD2
CDR3: CASSPGQGTNSPLHF; DNA: TGTGCCAGCTCACCGGGACAGGGGACGAATTCACCCCTCCACTTT; V: TRBV18; J: TRBJ1-6; size: .; D: TRBD1
CDR3: CSARPRDTQYF; DNA: TGCAGTGCTAGGCCCAGGGATACGCAGTATTTT; V: TRBV20-1; J: TRBJ2-3; size: .; D: .
CDR3: CASRETGGLNTGELFF; DNA: TGTGCCAGCAGGGAAACAGGGGGCTTGAACACCGGGGAGCTGTTTTTT; V: TRBV6-4; J: TRBJ2-2; size: once; D: TRBD1
CDR3: CASSRGTSGSYDEQFF; DNA: TGCGCCAGCAGCCGTGGGACTAGCGGGAGTTACGATGAGCAGTTCTTC; V: TRBV4-1; J: TRBJ2-1; size: .; D: TRBD2
CDR3: CASRPGGSPGELFF; DNA: TGTGCCAGCAGGCCCGGGGGAAGCCCCGGGGAGCTGTTTTTT; V: TRBV2; J: TRBJ2-2; size: .; D: .